This TCR beta chain was observed in a study of blood T cells in healthy people across ages. Study conclusions and caveats: A roughly linear fall in TCR beta diversity per million T cells was seen with increasing age.

Per sample, extraction of total RNA gave at least 5.5 micrograms in every case. About this clonotype: Its cognate antigen is unknown.

Primers used in a second PCR of about 7 to 12 cycles were a sample-barcoded 5' primer and a J-beta primer mix. TCRdb re-called the 5' RACE reads through MiXCR, storing one row per CDR3 protein. In the table there are roughly 800,000 distinct CDR3 sequences, roughly 24% of which are singletons. Germline V gene data show CDR1 as ENHRY and CDR2 as SYGVKD. CDR3 length: 13 residues. These records were also assigned to another study, of T cells of mothers and their children.

The V call is TRBV10-3, the J call TRBJ2-5; 9 nucleotides align to TRBD1. The J call is uncertain, as TRBJ2-7 better fits the DNA end. The sequence derives from a boy aged 10-17 years in good health. Sequenced sample: blood. The CDR3: CAIRGQGNYEQYF. The CDR3 DNA follows: TGTGCCATCAGGGGACAGGGCAACTACGAGCAGTACTTC.